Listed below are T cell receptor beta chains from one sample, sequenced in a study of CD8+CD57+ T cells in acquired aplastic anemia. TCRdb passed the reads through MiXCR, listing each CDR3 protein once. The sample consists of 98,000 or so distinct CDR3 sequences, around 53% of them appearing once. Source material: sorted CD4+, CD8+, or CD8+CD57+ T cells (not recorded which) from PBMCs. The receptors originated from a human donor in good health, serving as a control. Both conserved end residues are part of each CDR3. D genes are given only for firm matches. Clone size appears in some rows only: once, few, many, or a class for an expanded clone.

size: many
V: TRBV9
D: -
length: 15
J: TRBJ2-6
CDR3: CASSPHWAGANVLTF
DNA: TGTGCCAGCAGCCCACATTGGGCTGGGGCCAACGTCCTGACTTTC

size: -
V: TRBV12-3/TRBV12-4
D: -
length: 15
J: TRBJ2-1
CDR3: CASSHTDSSYNEQFF
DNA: TGTGCCAGCAGTCACACGGACAGCTCCTACAATGAGCAGTTCTTC

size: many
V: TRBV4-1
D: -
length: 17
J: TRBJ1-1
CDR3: CASSQVQDRPLNTEAFF
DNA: TGCGCCAGCAGCCAAGTCCAAGACAGGCCTTTGAACACTGAAGCTTTCTTT

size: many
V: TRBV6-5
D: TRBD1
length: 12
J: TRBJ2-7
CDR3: CASGTGTFEQYF
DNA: TGTGCCAGCGGGACAGGGACTTTCGAGCAGTACTTC

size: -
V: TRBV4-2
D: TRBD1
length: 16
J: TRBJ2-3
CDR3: CASSPTRDRASDTQYF
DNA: TGTGCCAGCAGCCCCACCCGGGACAGGGCTTCAGATACGCAGTATTTT

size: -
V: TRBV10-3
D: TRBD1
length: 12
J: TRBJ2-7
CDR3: CAIGQGLYEQYF
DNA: TGTGCCATTGGACAGGGACTCTACGAGCAGTACTTC

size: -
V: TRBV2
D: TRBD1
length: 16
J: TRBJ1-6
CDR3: CASMRDRLNLGSPLHF
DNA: TGTGCCAGCATGAGGGACAGGTTGAACTTAGGTTCACCCCTCCACTTT

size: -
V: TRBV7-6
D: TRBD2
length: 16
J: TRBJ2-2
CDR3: CASSRLGGSNTGELFF
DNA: TGTGCCAGCAGCCGTCTGGGGGGGTCGAACACCGGGGAGCTGTTTTTT

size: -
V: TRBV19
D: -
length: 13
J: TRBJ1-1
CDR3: CASRGRVNTEAFF
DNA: TGTGCCAGTAGGGGCCGGGTGAACACTGAAGCTTTCTTT

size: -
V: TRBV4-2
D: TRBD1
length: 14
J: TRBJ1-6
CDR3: CASSQGQGGSPLHF
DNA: TGTGCCAGCAGCCAGGGACAGGGCGGTTCACCCCTCCACTTT

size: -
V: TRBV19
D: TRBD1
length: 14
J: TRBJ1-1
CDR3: CAGSVRDRNTEAFF
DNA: TGTGCCGGTAGTGTCCGGGACAGAAACACTGAAGCTTTCTTT

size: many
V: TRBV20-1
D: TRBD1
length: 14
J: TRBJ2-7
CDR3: CSARTGTGLSEQYF
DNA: TGCAGTGCTAGAACCGGGACAGGGTTGTCCGAGCAGTACTTC

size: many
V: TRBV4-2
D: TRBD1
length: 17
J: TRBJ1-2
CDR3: CASSQVQSVGGADGYTF
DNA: TGTGCCAGCAGCCAAGTCCAATCGGTAGGGGGCGCCGATGGCTACACCTTC

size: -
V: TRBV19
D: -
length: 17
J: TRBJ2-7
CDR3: CASSRESIRLGSYEQYF
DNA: TGTGCCAGTTCGAGGGAGAGCATCCGACTTGGGAGCTACGAGCAGTACTTC